This T cell receptor (beta chain) derives from a study of identical twins. Germline loops: CDR1 SGHRS, CDR2 YFSETQ. CDR3 length: 14 residues. V lost 5 bases, J lost 2 bases, and 12 bases lay in between. Many counts were recorded for this clonotype. Template switching (which added a universal primer site) was used, and cDNA carried unique molecular identifiers. TCRdb re-called the 5' RACE reads with MiXCR, one entry per CDR3 protein. The table records about 470,000 distinct CDR3 sequences, 20% to 30% of them present only once. This same sample was also taken into another study, of T cells expressing NK-cell markers.

Sample: CD4+ T cells sorted from blood. This clonotype was obtained from a woman aged 18-30 years in good health. The gene calls are TRBV5-1 and TRBJ2-3; D is perhaps TRBD2 (5 bases). The CDR3 DNA is TGCGCCAGCAGGCCGGACTCGAACACAGATACGCAGTATTTT. This sequence encodes CASRPDSNTDTQYF.